This T cell receptor (beta chain) was recorded in a study of OX40 agonist ivuxolimab in advanced cancers. On the study more broadly: In this trial design, patients received ivuxolimab intravenously at 0.01 to 10 mg/kg every 2 weeks.

Looked up from germline, CDR1 is LNHNV and CDR2 is YYDKDF (reference sequence). V gave up 3 bases and J gave up 5 bases, with 20 bases separating them. This CDR3 is 17 amino acids long. The assay was immunoSEQ multiplex PCR, and TCRdb's table has in-frame clones only and misses some. Here the sample spans 68,000 or so clones, 65% to 90% being singletons. Sequenced material: CD4+ or CD8+ T cells sorted from blood, taken in a trial of the OX40 agonist ivuxolimab. The receptor was isolated from an adult with an advanced solid tumor such as melanoma, head and neck, liver or kidney cancer. The chain has TRBV15 and TRBJ2-1; D might be TRBD1 (6 bases). As DNA, the CDR3 is TGTGCCACCAGCAGTGGTCCCGGGACACACCATCACAATGAGCAGTTCTTC. Its translation: CATSSGPGTHHHNEQFF.